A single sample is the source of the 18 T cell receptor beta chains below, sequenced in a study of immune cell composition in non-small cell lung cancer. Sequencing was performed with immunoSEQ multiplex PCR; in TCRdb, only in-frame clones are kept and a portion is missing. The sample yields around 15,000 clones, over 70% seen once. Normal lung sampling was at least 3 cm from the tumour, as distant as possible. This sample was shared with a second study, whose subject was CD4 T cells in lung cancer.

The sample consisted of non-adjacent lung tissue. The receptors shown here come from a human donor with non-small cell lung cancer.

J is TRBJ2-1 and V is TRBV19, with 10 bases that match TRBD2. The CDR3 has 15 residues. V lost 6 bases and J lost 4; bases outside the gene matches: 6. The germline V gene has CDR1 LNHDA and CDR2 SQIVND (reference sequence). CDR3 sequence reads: CASRSLAGEYNEQFF. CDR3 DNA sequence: TGTGCCAGTAGAAGTCTAGCGGGGGAGTACAATGAGCAGTTCTTC.

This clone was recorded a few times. The CDR3 sequence is CASSLAPGFYEQYF. In DNA form, the CDR3 reads TGTGCCAGCAGCTTAGCTCCAGGGTTCTACGAGCAGTACTTC. V and J are TRBV7-3 and TRBJ2-7; D may be TRBD1 (5 bases). The V end was cut by 2 bases, the J end by 3 bases, with 11 bases between. The CDR3 length is 14 residues. Germline CDR1 reads SGHTA; CDR2 reads FQGTGA.

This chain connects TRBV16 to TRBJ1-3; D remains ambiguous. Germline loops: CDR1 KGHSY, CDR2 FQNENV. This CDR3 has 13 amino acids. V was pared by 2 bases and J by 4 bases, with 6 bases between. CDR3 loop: CASSQPSGNTIYF. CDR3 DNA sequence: TGTGCCAGCAGCCAACCTTCGGGAAACACCATATATTTT.

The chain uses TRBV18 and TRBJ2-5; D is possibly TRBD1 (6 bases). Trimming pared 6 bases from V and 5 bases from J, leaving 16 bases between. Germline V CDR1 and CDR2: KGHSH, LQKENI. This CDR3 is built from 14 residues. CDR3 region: CASSRNTGQETQYF. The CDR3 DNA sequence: TGTGCCAGCTCCCGGAATACAGGGCAGGAGACCCAGTACTTC.

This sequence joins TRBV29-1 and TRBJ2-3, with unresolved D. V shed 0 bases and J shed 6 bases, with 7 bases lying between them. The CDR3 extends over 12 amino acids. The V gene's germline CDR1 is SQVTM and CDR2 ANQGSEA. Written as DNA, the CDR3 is TGCAGCGTTGAAGATAACGGGGATACGCAGTATTTT. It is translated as CSVEDNGDTQYF.

The CDR3 DNA reads as TGTGCCAGCACCACAGGGGCCCCTGGGCTCGAGCAGTACTTC. Translation gives CASTTGAPGLEQYF. V gene TRBV5-6 combines with J gene TRBJ2-7; 7 bases fit TRBD1. The CDR3 is 14 residues long. The germline CDR1 and CDR2 sequences are SGHDT and YYEEEE. The J segment lost 6 bases and the V segment lost 6 bases, leaving 12 bases of the junction unmatched.

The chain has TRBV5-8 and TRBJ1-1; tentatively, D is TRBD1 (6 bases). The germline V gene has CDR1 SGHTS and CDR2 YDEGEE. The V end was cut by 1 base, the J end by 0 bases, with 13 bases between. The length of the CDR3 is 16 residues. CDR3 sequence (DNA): TGTGCCAGCAGCTTGCCGACAGGCGATATGAACACTGAAGCTTTCTTT. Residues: CASSLPTGDMNTEAFF.

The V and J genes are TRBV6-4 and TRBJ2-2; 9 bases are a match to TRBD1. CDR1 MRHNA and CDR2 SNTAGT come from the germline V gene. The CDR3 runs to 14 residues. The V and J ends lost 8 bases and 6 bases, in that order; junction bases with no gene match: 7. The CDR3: CASSRDRVSGELFF. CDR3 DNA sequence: TGTGCCAGCTCCCGGGACAGGGTTTCCGGGGAGCTGTTTTTT.

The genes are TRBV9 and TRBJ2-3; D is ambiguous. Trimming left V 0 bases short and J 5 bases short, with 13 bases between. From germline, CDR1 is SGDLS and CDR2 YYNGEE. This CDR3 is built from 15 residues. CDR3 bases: TGTGCCAGCAGCGTAGGGGCTCCGGCGGAAGATACGCAGTATTTT. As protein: CASSVGAPAEDTQYF. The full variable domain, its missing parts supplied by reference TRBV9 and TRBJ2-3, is DSGVTQTPKHLITATGQRVTLRCSPRSGDLSVYWYQQSLDQGLQFLIQYYNGEERAKGNILERFSAQQFPDLHSELNLSSLELGDSALYFCASSVGAPAEDTQYFGPGTRLTVL.

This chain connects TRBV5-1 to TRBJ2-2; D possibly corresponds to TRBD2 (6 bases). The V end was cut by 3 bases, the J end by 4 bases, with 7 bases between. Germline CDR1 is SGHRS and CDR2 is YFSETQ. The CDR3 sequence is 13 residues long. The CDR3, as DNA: TGCGCCAGCAGCTACGGGGGCACCGGGGAGCTGTTTTTT. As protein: CASSYGGTGELFF. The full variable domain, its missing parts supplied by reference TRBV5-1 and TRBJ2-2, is KAGVTQTPRYLIKTRGQQVTLSCSPISGHRSVSWYQQTPGQGLQFLFEYFSETQRNKGNFPGRFSGRQFSNSRSEMNVSTLELGDSALYLCASSYGGTGELFFGEGSRLTVL.

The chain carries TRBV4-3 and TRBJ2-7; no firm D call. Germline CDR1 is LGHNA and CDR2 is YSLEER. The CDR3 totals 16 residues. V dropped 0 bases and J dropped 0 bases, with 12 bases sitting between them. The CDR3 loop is CASSQDVQVSSYEQYF. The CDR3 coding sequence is TGCGCCAGCAGCCAAGACGTCCAGGTGAGCTCCTACGAGCAGTACTTC.

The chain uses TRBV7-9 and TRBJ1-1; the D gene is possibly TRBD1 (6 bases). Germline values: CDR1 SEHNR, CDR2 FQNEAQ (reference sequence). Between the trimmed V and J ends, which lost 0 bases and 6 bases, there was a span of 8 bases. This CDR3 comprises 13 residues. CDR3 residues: CASSLAAGAEAFF. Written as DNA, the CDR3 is TGTGCCAGCAGCTTAGCGGCAGGGGCTGAAGCTTTCTTT.

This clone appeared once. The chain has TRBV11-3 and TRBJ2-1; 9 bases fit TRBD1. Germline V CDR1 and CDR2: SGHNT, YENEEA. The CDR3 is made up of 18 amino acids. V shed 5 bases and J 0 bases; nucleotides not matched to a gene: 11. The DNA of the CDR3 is TGTGCCAGCAGCCTCGGACAGGGGTCGGTCGGCTCCTACAATGAGCAGTTCTTC. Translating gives CASSLGQGSVGSYNEQFF. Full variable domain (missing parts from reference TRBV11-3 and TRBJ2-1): EAGVVQSPRYKIIEKKQPVAFWCNPISGHNTLYWYLQNLGQGPELLIRYENEEAVDDSQLPKDRFSAERLKGVDSTLKIQPAELGDSAVYLCASSLGQGSVGSYNEQFFGPGTRLTVL.

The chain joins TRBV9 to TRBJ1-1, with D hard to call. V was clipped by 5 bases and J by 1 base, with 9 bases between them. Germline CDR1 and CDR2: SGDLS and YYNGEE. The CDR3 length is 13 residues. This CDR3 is CASSELQNTEAFF. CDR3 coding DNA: TGTGCCAGCAGTGAACTACAGAACACTGAAGCTTTCTTT.

As DNA, the CDR3 is TGTGCCAGCAGCAGGACCTGGCAAGGCTCTGGGGCCAACGTCCTGACTTTC. Its translation: CASSRTWQGSGANVLTF. The chain links TRBV11-3 to TRBJ2-6; the D is unclear. The germline V gene encodes CDR1 SGHNT and CDR2 YENEEA. The CDR3 is 17 amino acids. V lost 5 bases to trimming and J lost 0 bases, with 14 bases between them.

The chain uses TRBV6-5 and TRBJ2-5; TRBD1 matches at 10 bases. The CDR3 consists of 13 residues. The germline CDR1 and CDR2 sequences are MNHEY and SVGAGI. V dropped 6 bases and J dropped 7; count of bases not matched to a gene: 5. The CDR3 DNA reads TGTGCCAGCAGCCGGGACAGGGGCTCGACCCAGTACTTC. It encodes CASSRDRGSTQYF.

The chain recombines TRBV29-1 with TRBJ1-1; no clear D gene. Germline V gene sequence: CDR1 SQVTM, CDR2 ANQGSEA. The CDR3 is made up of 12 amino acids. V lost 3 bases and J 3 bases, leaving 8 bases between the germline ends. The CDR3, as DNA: TGCAGCGTTGAGAGCAGATACACTGAAGCTTTCTTT. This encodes CSVESRYTEAFF.

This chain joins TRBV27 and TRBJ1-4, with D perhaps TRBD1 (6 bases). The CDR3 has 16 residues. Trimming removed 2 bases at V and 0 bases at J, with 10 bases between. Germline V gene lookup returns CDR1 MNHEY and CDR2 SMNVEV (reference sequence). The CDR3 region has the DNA TGTGCCAGCAGTTTACCCTACAGGGCAACTAATGAAAAACTGTTTTTT. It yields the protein CASSLPYRATNEKLFF.